Presented here are 27 T cell receptor beta chains from one specimen sequenced in a study of T-cell reconstitution after alpha-beta-depleted transplantation in children. The library targeted TCRbeta and was prepared with unique molecular identifiers. Using its own MiXCR run on the PCR reads, TCRdb lists one record per CDR3 protein. Of around 94,000 distinct CDR3 sequences in the sample, 7.5% to 9.5% were seen once. Sequences were derived from PBMCs, sampled before TCRalphabeta/CD19-depleted stem cell transplant. The receptors were sampled from a boy aged 2-15 years with acute lymphoblastic leukemia, due to receive a stem cell transplant.

This clonotype was picked up a small number of times. V is TRBV15 and J is TRBJ2-1; D not certain. The V gene's germline CDR1 is LNHNV and CDR2 YYDKDF (reference sequence). This CDR3 contains 15 residues. Trimming left V 0 bases short and J 0 bases short, with 6 bases between. The DNA of the CDR3 is TGTGCCACCAGCAGAGAGCCCTACTCCTACAATGAGCAGTTCTTC. Amino acids: CATSREPYSYNEQFF.

This clonotype was seen repeatedly, ten times or more. The chain has TRBV6-5 and TRBJ2-7, with a tentative D call TRBD2 (5 bases). Germline V gene sequence: CDR1 MNHEY, CDR2 SVGAGI. Trimming stripped 6 bases from V and 0 bases from J, with 18 bases between. The CDR3 loop spans 16 amino acids. The CDR3 region has the DNA TGTGCCAGCAGCCCTACGCGGACTCATAGCTCCTACGAGCAGTACTTC. It yields the protein CASSPTRTHSSYEQYF.

This clonotype was observed at least ten times. The genes are TRBV24-1 and TRBJ1-5; maybe TRBD1 (5 bases). In germline, CDR1 is KGHDR, CDR2 SFDVKD. The CDR3 totals 19 residues. Trimming cost V 4 bases and J 0 bases, with 21 bases left between them. CDR3 amino acids: CATSELRGLTPHSNQPQHF. Here the CDR3 DNA reads TGTGCCACCAGTGAATTACGGGGACTTACCCCTCATAGCAATCAGCCCCAGCATTTT.

This clonotype was found many times. The chain joins TRBV7-2 to TRBJ1-1, with D possibly TRBD1 on 5 matching bases. This CDR3 spans 14 amino acids. Trimming removed 5 bases from V and 6 bases from J, with 16 bases in between. Germline CDR1 SGHTA, CDR2 FQGNSA. For the CDR3, the DNA is TGTGCCAGCAGCCCCCAGGGTGGTGACGCTGAAGCTTTCTTT. This sequence encodes CASSPQGGDAEAFF.

This clonotype came up a few times. This CDR3 reads CASSLTTLYSPLHF. The CDR3 bases are TGTGCCAGCAGCTTAACGACACTTTATTCACCCCTCCACTTT. The chain couples TRBV7-6 to TRBJ1-6; D ambiguous. This CDR3 spans 14 amino acids. Germline V lookup: CDR1 SGHVS, CDR2 FNYEAQ. V was pared by 2 bases and J by 8 bases, with 10 bases between.

This clonotype was detected many times. The chain couples TRBV6-5 to TRBJ1-2; D is unresolved. V lost 2 bases and J lost 2, with 12 bases in between. Germline-derived CDR1 and CDR2 are MNHEY and SVGAGI. This CDR3 has 15 residues. Here the CDR3 DNA reads TGTGCCAGCAGTTACGGTGTGGGGATCAACTATGGCTACACCTTC. It codes for CASSYGVGINYGYTF.

This clonotype was detected many times. CDR3 nucleotides: TGTGCCAGCAGCTTGGCCTCCGGGACAGGGGGCTCCGAGCAGTACTTC. Its protein product is CASSLASGTGGSEQYF. This chain connects TRBV5-4 to TRBJ2-7, with 12 bases identical to TRBD1. V lost 0 bases to trimming and J lost 6 bases; unmatched junction nucleotides: 7. Germline CDR1 reads SGHNT; CDR2 reads YYREEE (reference sequence). CDR3 size: 16 residues.

This clonotype was observed at least ten times. The rearrangement links TRBV12-3 or TRBV12-4 to TRBJ1-4; D is undetermined. The ends were cut back, 9 bases at V and 14 bases at J, with 25 bases in the middle. CDR3 length: 14 amino acids. DNA for the CDR3: TGTGCCAGTCGGAGTCCGGCAACTAATGATGGGCTGTTTTTT. Translation: CASRSPATNDGLFF.

This clonotype appeared many times. This rearrangement joins TRBV5-1 to TRBJ1-1; D call uncertain. Germline CDR1 is SGHRS and CDR2 is YFSETQ. CDR3 length equals 15 residues. V was shortened by 4 bases and J by 2 bases, with 15 bases between the two germline ends. In nucleotides, the CDR3 is TGCGCCAGCAGCCCTCAGGCGGGCTTAAACACTGAAGCTTTCTTT. Translated, it gives CASSPQAGLNTEAFF. The full variable domain, rest sourced from reference TRBV5-1 and TRBJ1-1, is KAGVTQTPRYLIKTRGQQVTLSCSPISGHRSVSWYQQTPGQGLQFLFEYFSETQRNKGNFPGRFSGRQFSNSRSEMNVSTLELGDSALYLCASSPQAGLNTEAFFGQGTRLTVV.

This clonotype was seen ten or more times. The chain joins TRBV5-1 to TRBJ1-1; D might be TRBD1 (5 bases). The CDR3 length is 15 residues. Trimming removed 4 bases from V and 3 bases from J, with 16 bases in between. Germline V gene lookup returns CDR1 SGHRS and CDR2 YFSETQ. In DNA, the CDR3 is TGCGCCAGCAGCGTTTTTGGGGGTAAGGACACTGAAGCTTTCTTT. Translation gives CASSVFGGKDTEAFF.

The chain combines TRBV20-1 with TRBJ2-4; D is unresolved. Germline CDR1 is DFQATT and CDR2 is SNEGSKA (reference sequence). The CDR3 is made up of 13 amino acids. V was shortened by 2 bases and J by 9 bases, with 14 bases between the two germline ends. In DNA form, the CDR3 reads TGCAGTGCTAGAAACTACACCAGAGGCATTCAGTACTTC. Protein sequence: CSARNYTRGIQYF.

This clonotype was picked up many times. J is TRBJ2-7 and V is TRBV5-6; TRBD2 matches at 11 bases. Losses at the gene ends were 4 bases for V and 3 bases for J; bases not matched to a gene: 3. The CDR3 contains 14 residues. Germline CDR1 and CDR2: SGHDT and YYEEEE. The CDR3: CASSRGLAVYEQYF. CDR3 nucleotide sequence: TGTGCCAGCAGCCGGGGACTAGCGGTCTACGAGCAGTACTTC.

The chain recombines TRBV19 with TRBJ1-2; no clear D gene. From germline, CDR1 is LNHDA and CDR2 SQIVND (reference sequence). The length of the CDR3 is 13 residues. Trimming pared 5 bases from V and 1 base from J, leaving 8 bases between. CDR3 bases: TGTGCCAGTAGTTTACAGATTAACTATGGCTACACCTTC. Protein product: CASSLQINYGYTF.

This clonotype was recorded at least ten times. A read error may account for a junction end that differs from germline. The chain is built from TRBV9 and TRBJ1-6; D call uncertain. The CDR3 consists of 16 residues. Germline V CDR1 and CDR2: SGDLS, YYNGEE. The CDR3 DNA is TGTGCCAGCAGCGTACACCAATCCTCCAATAATTCACCCCTCCACTTT. Translating it yields CASSVHQSSNNSPLHF.

The V call is TRBV11-2, the J call TRBJ1-1; 8 bases map to TRBD1. After removal of 5 bases from V and 1 base from J, the junction contained 6 bases not matched to a gene. This CDR3 has 15 residues. CDR1 and CDR2 (germline): SGHAT, FQNNGV. CDR3 bases: TGTGCCAGCAGCGGGGCCGGGACAGGGAACACTGAAGCTTTCTTT. Amino acid sequence: CASSGAGTGNTEAFF.

This clonotype was detected only a few times. The chain carries TRBV2 and TRBJ1-5, with 9 bases aligning to TRBD1. Germline CDR1 SNHLY, CDR2 FYNNEI. Losses at the gene ends were 6 bases for V and 1 base for J; bases not matched to a gene: 1. This CDR3 comprises 14 residues. This CDR3 is CASRGQGSNQPQHF. CDR3 in DNA: TGTGCCAGCAGAGGACAGGGGAGCAATCAGCCCCAGCATTTT.

The chain joins TRBV20-1 to TRBJ2-6, with 15 bases lining up with TRBD2. J lost 4 bases, V lost 3 bases, and 10 bases had no gene match. This CDR3 is built from 19 residues. The germline V gene encodes CDR1 DFQATT and CDR2 SNEGSKA (reference sequence). The CDR3 DNA is TGCAGTGCTAGTAGGGGACTAGCGGGGGGCCCCTCCGGGGCCAACGTCCTGACTTTC. Its protein is CSASRGLAGGPSGANVLTF.

This chain uses TRBV15 with TRBJ1-4; D perhaps matches TRBD1 (5 bases). Germline V CDR1 and CDR2: LNHNV, YYDKDF (reference sequence). V was clipped by 1 base and J by 7 bases, with 10 bases between them. The CDR3 has 14 amino acids. The CDR3 DNA follows: TGTGCCACCAGCAGAGCGGGGCAGGGTGAAAAACTGTTTTTT. Protein: CATSRAGQGEKLFF.

The rearrangement joins TRBV6-1 to TRBJ2-7; 11 bases match TRBD1. V was pared by 6 bases and J by 7 bases, with 8 bases of the junction left unmatched. The CDR3 consists of 14 residues. CDR1 MNHNS and CDR2 SASEGT come from the germline V gene. The CDR3 nucleotides read TGTGCCAGCAGAGGGACAGGGGGTCACTGGGAGCAGTACTTC. Protein product: CASRGTGGHWEQYF.

This clonotype was observed at least ten times. V is TRBV6-9 and J is TRBJ2-7; unclear D gene. This CDR3 contains 15 residues. The V gene lost 4 bases and the J gene lost 0 bases, with 13 bases spanning the gap. Per the germline V gene, CDR1 is MNHGY and CDR2 is SVAAGI. CDR3 bases: TGTGCCAGCAGTTTCCAAGCCTCTAGCTCCTACGAGCAGTACTTC. Translated, it gives CASSFQASSSYEQYF.

The CDR3 bases are TGTGCCAGCAGCTTGATCTCTTCCCCTTCCTACGAGCAGTACTTC. It is translated as CASSLISSPSYEQYF. The chain joins TRBV5-6 to TRBJ2-7; D unclear. V lost 1 base to trimming and J lost 1 base, with 12 bases between them. The CDR3 covers 15 residues. Germline V gene lookup returns CDR1 SGHDT and CDR2 YYEEEE.

There are many counts of this clonotype. The J gene is TRBJ1-2, the V gene TRBV5-1; TRBD1 matches at 9 bases. Germline values: CDR1 SGHRS, CDR2 YFSETQ. CDR3 length: 16 residues. V gave up 4 bases and J gave up 4 bases; unmatched junction bases: 11. The CDR3 region has the DNA TGCGCCAGCAGCCCGCTAATGGGACAGGGCTCCTATGGCTACACCTTC. Translating it yields CASSPLMGQGSYGYTF.

The sample holds many counts of this clonotype. The chain joins TRBV4-3 to TRBJ2-2; 8 bases are a match to TRBD1. The V gene's germline CDR1 is LGHNA and CDR2 YSLEER. Trimming removed 4 bases from V and 5 bases from J; junction bases left unmatched: 3. There are 14 residues in the CDR3. This CDR3 is CASSPGQVTGELFF. DNA for the CDR3: TGCGCCAGCAGCCCGGGACAGGTGACCGGGGAGCTGTTTTTT.

The genes are TRBV3-1 and TRBJ2-1; 14 bases line up with TRBD2. Germline CDR1 reads LGHDT; CDR2 reads YNNKEL (reference sequence). V shed 4 bases and J 5 bases; nucleotides not matched to a gene: 10. The CDR3 runs to 18 residues. CDR3 loop: CASSPRLAGGPPHNEQFF. CDR3 in DNA: TGTGCCAGCAGCCCCAGACTAGCGGGGGGGCCCCCCCACAATGAGCAGTTCTTC.

This clonotype was counted at least ten times. CDR3 sequence reads: CASSPIAGVPYNEQFF. DNA of the CDR3: TGTGCCAGCAGCCCGATAGCGGGGGTTCCCTACAATGAGCAGTTCTTC. This sequence joins TRBV7-9 and TRBJ2-1; TRBD2 aligns across 9 bases. V lost 5 bases to trimming and J lost 2 bases; unmatched junction nucleotides: 7. The CDR3 runs 16 residues. Germline CDR1 and CDR2: SEHNR and FQNEAQ (reference sequence).

This clonotype was observed a handful of times. The genes are TRBV11-2 and TRBJ2-3; TRBD1 might be the D (5 bases). The CDR3 totals 16 residues. Germline V CDR1 and CDR2: SGHAT, FQNNGV. Deletions cut 0 bases from V and 0 bases from J, with 10 bases between. The CDR3 region has the DNA TGTGCCAGCAGCTTAGATCAGGGATTTAGCACAGATACGCAGTATTTT. This gives the protein CASSLDQGFSTDTQYF.

This clonotype was picked up many times. The chain recombines TRBV28 with TRBJ2-7; a possible D gene is TRBD2 (5 bases). With 6 bases removed from V and 2 bases from J, the gap between germline ends came to 23 bases. The CDR3 is made up of 17 amino acids. The germline gives CDR1 MDHEN, CDR2 SYDVKM. This CDR3 reads CASSGNAIGPGAYEQYF. For the CDR3, the DNA is TGTGCCAGCAGCGGAAACGCCATAGGACCCGGGGCCTACGAGCAGTACTTC.